This TCR beta chain was captured by sequencing in a study of blood T cell repertoires in COVID-19. The wider study: The study drew acute and convalescent COVID-19 samples from the United States, Italy and Spain. T cells, B-cell-depleted T cells, or PBMCs provided the cDNA or gDNA that served as material.

Original data processing: Amplification of reference gene primers was used by the study to estimate nucleated cell counts. Measured with immunoSEQ multiplex PCR; TCRdb has only the in-frame clones, and not every one. V, J and clone size are those of that table, while D and trimming were read from the DNA. Of around 120,000 clones in the sample, approximately 90% were seen once. The V gene lost 0 bases and the J gene lost 5 bases, with 5 bases spanning the gap. This CDR3 region has 12 residues. Per the germline V gene, CDR1 is SGHNT and CDR2 is YYREEE (reference sequence). The genes are TRBV5-4 and TRBJ1-2; no clear D gene. What was sequenced was peripheral blood. This TCR derives from a woman older than 75 with acute or convalescent COVID-19. The CDR3 bases are TGTGCCAGCAGCTTGGTTCAGTATGGCTACACCTTC. Translation: CASSLVQYGYTF.